Listed here are 20 T cell receptor beta chains from one sample, sequenced in a study of control samples from healthy donors and cancer patients. Method: immunoSEQ multiplex PCR; TCRdb's copy keeps in-frame clones and lacks some. The sample lists 100,000 to 150,000 clones, approximately 90% seen once, with more than 2% in the top ten. Sequencing was done on a sample of blood. All receptors come from a man aged 18 to 29 in good health.

V is TRBV28 and J is TRBJ1-5; unclear D gene. The V end was cut by 2 bases, the J end by 6 bases, with 11 bases between. Germline loops: CDR1 MDHEN, CDR2 SYDVKM. This CDR3 contains 14 residues. The chain's CDR3 is CASSLKGPGQPQHF. The CDR3 coding sequence is TGTGCCAGCAGTTTAAAAGGGCCGGGTCAGCCCCAGCATTTT.

This chain uses TRBV19 with TRBJ2-1; D tentatively fits TRBD1 or TRBD2 (5 bases each). Germline CDR1 reads LNHDA; CDR2 reads SQIVND (reference sequence). The CDR3 contains 13 residues. V dropped 1 base and J dropped 7 bases, with 8 bases sitting between them. The CDR3 DNA follows: TGTGCCAGTAGTATAGCCTGGGGGAATGAGCAGTTCTTC. Protein sequence: CASSIAWGNEQFF.

This chain uses TRBV2 with TRBJ2-1, with TRBD2 identical over 7 bases. Germline CDR1 is SNHLY and CDR2 is FYNNEI. The CDR3 contains 19 residues. V lost 8 bases, J lost 0 bases, and 19 bases stayed unmatched. CDR3: CASSRIALAQQSSYNEQFF. The CDR3 DNA is TGTGCCAGCTCCCGAATAGCACTAGCGCAACAGAGCTCCTACAATGAGCAGTTCTTC.

The CDR3 reads CASSPPGLVPAGELFF. The CDR3 nucleotides are TGCGCCAGCAGCCCCCCGGGACTGGTGCCCGCCGGGGAGCTGTTTTTT. The rearrangement uses TRBV4-1 and TRBJ2-2; possible D gene TRBD2, 6 bases. V was cut by 4 bases and J by 6 bases, with 18 bases left in between. This CDR3 has 16 residues. CDR1 is MGHRA and CDR2 is YSYEKL in the germline V gene.

The rearrangement joins TRBV2 to TRBJ2-1; D unclear. V was clipped by 3 bases and J by 3 bases, with 6 bases between them. The CDR3 loop spans 13 amino acids. The V gene's germline CDR1 is SNHLY and CDR2 FYNNEI. The CDR3 protein is CASSDRHYNEQFF. Here the CDR3 DNA reads TGTGCCAGCAGTGACCGGCACTACAATGAGCAGTTCTTC.

The J gene is TRBJ2-1, the V gene TRBV7-9; D uncertain. V lost 2 bases to trimming and J lost 2 bases, with 7 bases between them. CDR1 SEHNR and CDR2 FQNEAQ come from the germline V gene (reference sequence). This CDR3 is built from 14 residues. The CDR3 DNA reads as TGTGCCAGCAGCTTACAGGCCCCCTACAATGAGCAGTTCTTC. It encodes CASSLQAPYNEQFF.

There are a few counts of this clone. The same CDR3 can be traced to other DNA sequences in this sample. The chain links TRBV18 to TRBJ2-7, with TRBD1 matching over 10 bases. The CDR3 extends over 16 amino acids. CDR1 is KGHSH and CDR2 is LQKENI in the germline V gene. The ends lost 3 bases at V and 3 bases at J; junction bases unmatched: 8. CDR3 protein: CASSPPGTGVLYEQYF. In nucleotides, the CDR3 is TGTGCCAGCTCACCCCCCGGGACAGGGGTCCTCTACGAGCAGTACTTC.

J is TRBJ2-1 and V is TRBV3-1 (or the pseudogene TRBV3-2), with TRBD2 matching over 9 bases. V lost 2 bases, J lost 6 bases, and 5 bases stayed unmatched. The CDR3 sequence is 15 residues long. Germline lookup yields CDR1 LGHDT and CDR2 YNNKEL (reference sequence). CDR3 loop: CASSQNSGGVNEQFF. CDR3 in DNA: TGTGCCAGCAGCCAAAATAGCGGGGGCGTCAATGAGCAGTTCTTC.

CDR3 residues: CASSSARDSGNTIYF. DNA for the CDR3: TGTGCCAGCAGTTCAGCCAGGGACTCTGGAAACACCATATATTTT. The gene calls are TRBV28 and TRBJ1-3; D might be TRBD1 (5 bases). Trimming pared 4 bases from V and 0 bases from J, leaving 10 bases between. Germline CDR1 and CDR2: MDHEN and SYDVKM. This CDR3 is built from 15 residues.

The CDR3 DNA reads as TGTGCCAGCAGCCCTTCTGGTCCAGAGACCCAGTACTTC. The encoded protein is CASSPSGPETQYF. The chain carries TRBV11-1 and TRBJ2-5; no definite D call. This CDR3 has 13 amino acids. Trimming shortened V by 5 bases and J by 4 bases, and 11 bases separated the two germline ends. Germline lookup yields CDR1 SGHAT and CDR2 FQDESV (reference sequence).

The chain combines TRBV4-3 with TRBJ2-5; maybe TRBD2 (6 bases). V gave up 0 bases and J gave up 5 bases, with 13 bases separating them. The CDR3 covers 15 residues. The germline CDR1 and CDR2 sequences are LGHNA and YSLEER. CDR3 sequence (DNA): TGCGCCAGCAGCCAAGAGCCGGGGGTTTGGGAGACCCAGTACTTC. Its translation: CASSQEPGVWETQYF.

The rearrangement uses TRBV19 and TRBJ1-5; TRBD1 matches 9 bases. The V gene end was trimmed by 4 bases and the J gene end by 5 bases; junction bases not matched to a gene: 15. Germline CDR1 reads LNHDA; CDR2 reads SQIVND (reference sequence). There are 18 residues in the CDR3. In DNA, the CDR3 is TGTGCCAGTAGTAGGGGACAGGGATTAGAATGGGTCTATCAGCCCCAGCATTTT. Amino acid sequence: CASSRGQGLEWVYQPQHF.

The chain uses TRBV15 and TRBJ1-4, with D unresolved. Trimming left V 7 bases short and J 2 bases short, with 14 bases between. The CDR3 extends over 15 amino acids. Germline assignment: CDR1 LNHNV and CDR2 YYDKDF (reference sequence). CDR3 residues: CATNRAVNTNEKLFF. DNA of the CDR3: TGTGCCACCAATCGGGCGGTGAATACTAATGAAAAACTGTTTTTT.

V gene TRBV7-9 combines with J gene TRBJ2-7, with D possibly TRBD1 on 6 matching bases. This CDR3 is 12 amino acids long. From germline, CDR1 is SEHNR and CDR2 FQNEAQ (reference sequence). Trimming stripped 11 bases from V and 1 base from J, with 12 bases between. In DNA, the CDR3 is TGTGCCGTACGAGGGGGATCCTACGAGCAGTACTTC. It encodes CAVRGGSYEQYF.

In its sample, this clone was seen a few times. The J gene is TRBJ1-5, the V gene TRBV7-9; the D is unclear. Deletions cut 5 bases from V and 2 bases from J, with 13 bases between. The CDR3 runs 15 residues. CDR1 SEHNR and CDR2 FQNEAQ come from the germline V gene (reference sequence). The CDR3 loop reads CASSPGSSGNQPQHF. CDR3 nucleotides: TGTGCCAGCAGCCCCGGGTCCTCAGGCAATCAGCCCCAGCATTTT.

V gene TRBV6-2 or TRBV6-3 combines with J gene TRBJ1-5, with D maybe TRBD1 (6 bases). V was cut by 6 bases and J by 0 bases, with 15 bases left in between. CDR3 length: 16 residues. Germline assignment: CDR1 MNHEY and CDR2 SVGEGT. Here the CDR3 reads CASSPSDRYSNQPQHF. The CDR3 DNA reads as TGTGCCAGCAGCCCGTCGGACAGATATAGCAATCAGCCCCAGCATTTT.

This chain uses TRBV12-2 with TRBJ1-5. TRBV12-2 corresponds to a pseudogene. This CDR3 contains 16 residues. This CDR3 is CASRLVVGWRNQPQHF. CDR3 DNA sequence: TGTGCAAGTCGCTTAGTCGTGGGGTGGCGCAATCAGCCCCAGCATTTT.

This clone has only a few counts. The chain couples TRBV11-1 to TRBJ2-2; a weak D match, TRBD2 (6 bases). This CDR3 is 15 amino acids long. Between the trimmed V and J ends, which lost 3 bases and 7 bases, there was a span of 15 bases. Germline loops: CDR1 SGHAT, CDR2 FQDESV (reference sequence). The CDR3 sequence: CASSLSGTWNGELFF. DNA of the CDR3: TGTGCCAGCAGCTTGTCCGGGACTTGGAACGGGGAGCTGTTTTTT.

The chain has TRBV27 and TRBJ2-2; 8 nucleotides line up with TRBD1. V shed 5 bases, J shed 7 bases, and the junction held 6 bases outside the gene matches. This CDR3 is 14 amino acids long. Germline CDR1 MNHEY, CDR2 SMNVEV (reference sequence). Here the CDR3 reads CASSDRGGVGELFF. The CDR3 nucleotides read TGTGCCAGCAGTGACAGGGGAGGTGTCGGGGAGCTGTTTTTT.

The V and J genes are TRBV7-9 and TRBJ2-7, with 7 bases lining up with TRBD1. Germline CDR1 is SEHNR and CDR2 is FQNEAQ (reference sequence). The V and J ends lost 5 bases and 3 bases, in that order; junction bases with no gene match: 10. This CDR3 contains 15 residues. The CDR3 here is CASSRDSSSIYEQYF. The CDR3 bases are TGTGCCAGCAGCCGGGACAGCAGTTCCATCTACGAGCAGTACTTC.